This TCR beta chain comes out of a study of CD8+CD57+ T cells in acquired aplastic anemia (dated by TCRdb to 2016 to 2019). Regarding the study in general: A mean of about 3.2 ug of DNA, ranging from about 0.17 to 30 ug, was extracted from sorted CD4+ and CD8+ cells. For healthy donor samples, the average read count was around 10 million for CD4+ cells and approximately 12 million for CD8+ cells.

TCR beta VDJ combination and CDR3 sequence profiling used genomic DNA as the template. TCR repertoire sequencing was run on an Illumina HiSeq 2000. The authors' pipeline ran thus. TRBV/TRBJ rearrangement plots, CDR3 size and DJ length profiles, and Simpson's diversity index were used to assess repertoires. The immunodominant clone was defined as the most abundant DNA sequence in deep sequencing data. CDR3 amino acid sequences were checked for sharing across subjects and were also compared against the VDJdb database and published repertoires. Using fastp at Q25 and MiXCR, TCRdb reprocessed the public reads and kept productive beta chains. Rows with a matching CDR3 protein are joined into one entry that keeps the most common DNA and genes. The V and J calls here are based on TCRdb, not the publication. The sample data list fewer than 200,000 distinct CDR3 sequences, and around 45% of these were observed just once. Of the sample, around 0.96% falls within the top ten clones.

The study deep-sequenced TCR repertoires of sorted CD4+ and CD8+ blood T cells from severe aplastic anemia patients and healthy subjects. Ficoll-Paque density gradient centrifugation was used to isolate peripheral blood mononuclear cells. Before DNA extraction, CD4+ and CD8+ T cells were sorted with FACS or magnetic beads. A note on this clonotype: What antigen it recognizes has not been identified. Base qualities are not recorded, but no much larger clone differs from it by a single base.

The V end gives up 8 bases and the J end 5 bases, leaving 14 bases in the junction not matched to a gene. The cysteine opens and the phenylalanine closes a CDR3 of 16 amino acids. Left in the record is the CDR3 DNA by itself, 48 bases read in frame from the first base. The CDR1 and CDR2 encoded by the germline V gene are SGHAT and FQNNGV. The investigation overall reported the following: Twenty-nine CD8+ CDR3 sequences were found in both patients and controls but appeared to be highly expressed in patients and within the immunodominant clones of the patients. CD8+ Simpson's diversity did not differ significantly between patients and healthy controls (P=0.060).

Sequencing was performed on sorted CD4+, CD8+, or CD8+CD57+ T cells (not recorded which) from PBMCs. The rearranged segments are TRBV11-2 and TRBJ2-1; TRBD1 agrees with 8 junctional bases. This receptor was taken from a human donor in good health. The sequence in DNA is TGTGCCAGCCACACACCCGGGACAGGCGGCAACAATGAGCAGTTCTTC. Its protein product is CASHTPGTGGNNEQFF. Outside the CDR3, residues come from the reference TRBV11-2 and TRBJ2-1 proteins, so the full variable domain is: EAGVAQSPRYKIIEKRQSVAFWCNPISGHATLYWYQQILGQGPKLLIQFQNNGVVDDSQLPKDRFSAERLKGVDSTLKIQPAKLEDSAVYLCASHTPGTGGNNEQFFGPGTRLTVL.